These T cell receptor beta chains were read from a single sample in a study of post-analysis software for immune sequencing data. TCRdb used MiXCR to reprocess the PCR reads, holding one entry per CDR3 protein. There are more than 450,000 distinct CDR3 sequences in the sample; about a third occur only once, and 4.5% to 7.5% lies in the top ten. Sequencing used blood. The receptor set was obtained from a girl between 2 and 17 years old with multiple sclerosis. CDR3s include the opening cysteine and the closing phenylalanine or tryptophan. A D gene is named only where the DNA matches it firmly. Only some rows state a clone size, as once, few, many or a class for expanded clones.

TRBJ2-7 | TRBD1 | TRBV5-1 | NA | CASSTNRDRGYEQYF
TRBJ1-2 | NA | TRBV7-2 | NA | CASPGLYNYGYTF
TRBJ2-5 | TRBD2 | TRBV5-1 | many | CASTVSGGALETQYF
TRBJ1-5 | NA | TRBV12-3/TRBV12-4 | NA | CASSPSGQLWGQPQHF
TRBJ1-3 | NA | TRBV7-2 | NA | CASSLTRGTIYF
TRBJ1-2 | NA | TRBV10-3 | few | CAIRVDGESGYTF
TRBJ1-1 | NA | TRBV7-6 | NA | CASSSRRRVDTEAFF
TRBJ1-2 | NA | TRBV12-3/TRBV12-4 | NA | CASSSRREGIYGYTF
TRBJ2-5 | NA | TRBV5-1 | NA | CASSADNRLQETQYF
TRBJ2-5 | TRBD2 | TRBV20-1 | NA | CSPMTSGVQETQYF
TRBJ2-5 | NA | TRBV15 | few | CATSDQEAETQYF
TRBJ2-7 | NA | TRBV10-3 | many | CAISGTAGSSYEQYF
TRBJ2-3 | NA | TRBV10-2 | NA | CASGQDADTQYF
TRBJ1-4 | TRBD1 | TRBV6-5 | NA | CASSYTTGANEKLFF
TRBJ1-5 | NA | TRBV9 | NA | CASSAQENQPQHF
TRBJ1-2 | NA | TRBV5-1 | few | CASSLGTTNYGYTF